This record concerns one T cell receptor (beta chain) sequence. The assay was immunoSEQ multiplex PCR, and TCRdb's table has in-frame clones only and misses some. Seen here are about 140,000 clones, just under 95% observed once, and the top ten hold about 11%. The data stem from a study of control samples from healthy donors and cancer patients. This CDR3 is 17 amino acids long. Germline V lookup: CDR1 MNHEY, CDR2 SVGEGT. V was clipped by 4 bases and J by 5 bases; unmatched bases: 11. The sample consisted of blood. The sequence derives from a young man in good health. V usage is TRBV6-2 or TRBV6-3 and J usage is TRBJ2-5; 12 nucleotides agree with TRBD2. The CDR3 loop is CASSSGLAGLDGETQYF. The CDR3 coding sequence is TGTGCCAGCAGTTCAGGACTAGCGGGGCTAGACGGGGAGACCCAGTACTTC.